The next 16 T cell receptor beta chains were all read from a single sample in a study of early T cells in non-severe SARS-CoV-2 infection. MiXCR, run by TCRdb on the 5' RACE reads, gives a single entry per CDR3 protein. The repertoire holds some 60,000 distinct CDR3 sequences, with 7.7% as singletons. The specimen was whole blood. These receptors were collected from an adult who was a healthcare worker with PCR-confirmed SARS-CoV-2 infection or an uninfected control (not recorded which).

V gene TRBV20-1 combines with J gene TRBJ1-2; 9 bases fit TRBD1. Germline V gives CDR1 DFQATT, CDR2 SNEGSKA (reference sequence). This CDR3 is 13 amino acids long. Trimming cost V 6 bases and J 6 bases; bases outside gene matches: 8. CDR3 DNA sequence: TGCAGTGCGAGCACAGGGGGCGCTCATGGCTACACCTTC. Translated, it gives CSASTGGAHGYTF.

This clonotype came up many times. V and J are TRBV4-1 and TRBJ2-3, with D tentatively TRBD2 (6 bases). CDR3 length equals 17 residues. V lost 0 bases to trimming and J lost 2 bases, with 15 bases between them. Per the germline V gene, CDR1 is MGHRA and CDR2 is YSYEKL. CDR3 DNA: TGCGCCAGCAGCCAAGAAGGGCGGGGATCCTTCACAGATACGCAGTATTTT. Its translation is CASSQEGRGSFTDTQYF.

V is TRBV28 and J is TRBJ2-7, with unresolved D. Trimming shortened V by 3 bases and J by 0 bases, and 9 bases separated the two germline ends. The CDR3 consists of 14 residues. The germline CDR1 and CDR2 sequences are MDHEN and SYDVKM. The CDR3 DNA follows: TGTGCCAGCAGTTTGTATGGGCACTCCTACGAGCAGTACTTC. Translating gives CASSLYGHSYEQYF.

This rearrangement joins TRBV12-3 or TRBV12-4 to TRBJ2-7, with D hard to call. The CDR3 spans 13 residues. The V end was cut by 5 bases, the J end by 6 bases, with 14 bases between. CDR3 amino acids: CASSPSRITEQYF. As DNA, the CDR3 is TGTGCCAGCAGTCCCTCCCGAATCACCGAGCAGTACTTC.

This clonotype was detected a few times. This rearrangement joins TRBV20-1 to TRBJ2-3; TRBD2 matches at 10 bases. The CDR3 is 17 amino acids. Germline values: CDR1 DFQATT, CDR2 SNEGSKA (reference sequence). V dropped 6 bases and J dropped 4; count of bases not matched to a gene: 16. CDR3 loop: CSATRWDSGGPPDTQYF. The CDR3 DNA follows: TGCAGTGCCACCCGCTGGGATAGCGGGGGGCCCCCAGATACGCAGTATTTT.

The sample holds a few counts of this clonotype. The chain has TRBV28 and TRBJ2-1; D possibly corresponds to TRBD1 (5 bases). Germline CDR1 and CDR2: MDHEN and SYDVKM. V was shortened by 6 bases and J by 1 base, with 13 bases between the two germline ends. This CDR3 is 15 amino acids long. Written as DNA, the CDR3 is TGTGCCAGCAGACCTGACAGAAGTTCCTACAATGAGCAGTTCTTC. This sequence encodes CASRPDRSSYNEQFF.

The J gene is TRBJ2-2, the V gene TRBV7-6; 8 bases line up with TRBD1. Germline trimming cut 5 bases from V and 0 bases from J; bases unmatched to any gene: 2. Germline loops: CDR1 SGHVS, CDR2 FNYEAQ. The CDR3 spans 15 residues. CDR3 nucleotide sequence: TGTGCCAGCAGCCTGGACAGGGCGAACACCGGGGAGCTGTTTTTT. This translates into CASSLDRANTGELFF. Drawing the rest from reference TRBV7-6 and TRBJ2-2, the complete variable domain is GAGVSQSPRYKVTKRGQDVALRCDPISGHVSLYWYRQALGQGPEFLTYFNYEAQQDKSGLPNDRFSAERPEGSISTLTIQRTEQRDSAMYRCASSLDRANTGELFFGEGSRLTVL.

This clonotype was seen a few times. A read error is possible here, since a much larger clone lies one base away. CDR3 DNA: TGTGCCAGCAGCTCAGGGGGCTATGGCTACACCTTC. It specifies CASSSGGYGYTF. V and J are TRBV7-2 and TRBJ1-2; 7 nucleotides align to TRBD1. Germline values: CDR1 SGHTA, CDR2 FQGNSA. V shed 4 bases, J shed 4 bases, and the junction held 0 bases outside the gene matches. The CDR3 has 12 residues.

This clonotype was detected a few times. The chain has TRBV7-6 and TRBJ2-2, with TRBD2 matching 13 bases. There are 16 residues in the CDR3. The germline V gene has CDR1 SGHVS and CDR2 FNYEAQ. Germline trimming cut 6 bases from V and 2 bases from J; bases unmatched to any gene: 3. The CDR3: CASSGTSGKNTGELFF. The DNA of the CDR3 is TGTGCCAGCAGTGGGACTAGCGGGAAAAACACCGGGGAGCTGTTTTTT.

V and J are TRBV28 and TRBJ2-6; D remains ambiguous. CDR3 length equals 17 residues. Trimming removed 6 bases at V and 2 bases at J, with 17 bases between. CDR1 and CDR2 (germline): MDHEN, SYDVKM. The CDR3 region has the DNA TGTGCCAGCAGCCCTGACGCGTCATCGGCTGGGGCCAACGTCCTGACTTTC. This codes for CASSPDASSAGANVLTF.

This clonotype was recorded a few times. The rearrangement links TRBV2 to TRBJ2-5, with 7 bases fitting TRBD2. V lost 4 bases to trimming and J lost 5 bases; unmatched junction nucleotides: 7. This CDR3 is 14 amino acids long. Germline CDR1 reads SNHLY; CDR2 reads FYNNEI. The CDR3 DNA reads TGTGCCAGCAGTGCCCGACTAGCAGTCGAGACCCAGTACTTC. It specifies CASSARLAVETQYF.

This clonotype was picked up a small number of times. This rearrangement joins TRBV7-2 to TRBJ2-3; D remains unclear. The germline V and J ends were trimmed by 1 base and 0 bases, with 8 bases remaining between them. There are 15 residues in the CDR3. Germline V gene lookup returns CDR1 SGHTA and CDR2 FQGNSA. This CDR3 is CASSLVGPSTDTQYF. Here the CDR3 DNA reads TGTGCCAGCAGCTTAGTAGGGCCAAGCACAGATACGCAGTATTTT. The full variable domain, in which reference TRBV7-2 and TRBJ2-3 provide the parts outside the CDR3, is GAGVSQSPSNKVTEKGKDVELRCDPISGHTALYWYRQSLGQGLEFLIYFQGNSAPDKSGLPSDRFSAERTGGSVSTLTIQRTQQEDSAVYLCASSLVGPSTDTQYFGPGTRLTVL.

This clonotype was detected only a few times. The chain has TRBV6-1 and TRBJ2-2, with unresolved D. Between the trimmed V and J ends, which lost 1 base and 2 bases, there was a span of 5 bases. Looked up from germline, CDR1 is MNHNS and CDR2 is SASEGT. This CDR3 has 14 amino acids. CDR3 sequence (DNA): TGTGCCAGCAGTGAAGGGGTAAACACCGGGGAGCTGTTTTTT. This gives the protein CASSEGVNTGELFF.

Many counts were recorded for this clonotype. The chain has TRBV6-6 and TRBJ2-7, with 10 bases matching TRBD1. V was pared by 6 bases and J by 7 bases, with 9 bases of the junction left unmatched. Germline V lookup: CDR1 MNHNY, CDR2 SVGAGI (reference sequence). The CDR3 has 14 residues. The CDR3 protein is CASSVTGGLGEQYF. The DNA of the CDR3 is TGTGCCAGCAGCGTGACAGGGGGCCTCGGGGAGCAGTACTTC.

This clonotype was seen more than once but under ten times. The genes are TRBV7-9 and TRBJ1-3; 9 bases are shared with TRBD1. CDR1 SEHNR and CDR2 FQNEAQ come from the germline V gene (reference sequence). The ends lost 5 bases at V and 6 bases at J; junction bases unmatched: 11. CDR3 length: 16 amino acids. CDR3 nucleotides: TGTGCCAGCAGCCACCGACAGGGGGAAGCTGAAAACACCATATATTTT. Encoded protein: CASSHRQGEAENTIYF. The entire variable domain, with the rest obtained from reference TRBV7-9 and TRBJ1-3, is as follows: DTGVSQNPRHKITKRGQNVTFRCDPISEHNRLYWYRQTLGQGPEFLTYFQNEAQLEKSRLLSDRFSAERPKGSFSTLEIQRTEQGDSAMYLCASSHRQGEAENTIYFGEGSWLTVV.

This clonotype occurred many times. The V call is TRBV19, the J call TRBJ1-2; no clear D. This CDR3 is 13 amino acids long. V was cut by 7 bases and J by 8 bases, with 17 bases left in between. Per the germline V gene, CDR1 is LNHDA and CDR2 is SQIVND (reference sequence). Here the CDR3 reads CASTLVGVGGYTF. The CDR3 nucleotides are TGTGCCAGTACCCTCGTCGGCGTGGGAGGCTACACCTTC.